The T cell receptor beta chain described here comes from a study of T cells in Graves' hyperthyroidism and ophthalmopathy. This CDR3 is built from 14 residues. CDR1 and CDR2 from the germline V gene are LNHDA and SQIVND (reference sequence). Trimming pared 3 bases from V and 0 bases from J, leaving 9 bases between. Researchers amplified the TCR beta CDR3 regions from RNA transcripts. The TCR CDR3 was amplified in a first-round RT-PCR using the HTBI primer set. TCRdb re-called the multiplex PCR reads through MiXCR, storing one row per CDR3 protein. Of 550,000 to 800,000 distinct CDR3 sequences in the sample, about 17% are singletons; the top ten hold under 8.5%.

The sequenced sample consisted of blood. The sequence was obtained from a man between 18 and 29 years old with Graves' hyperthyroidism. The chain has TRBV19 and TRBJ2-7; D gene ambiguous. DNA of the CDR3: TGTGCCAGTAGTATTCGGGCAAACTCCTACGAGCAGTACTTC. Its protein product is CASSIRANSYEQYF.